This T cell receptor (beta chain) was recorded in a study of T cells in Graves' hyperthyroidism and ophthalmopathy (dated by TCRdb to about 2019). At the level of the whole study: Peripheral blood was sampled at the time of initial diagnosis, prior to any treatment. In several Graves' hyperthyroidism patients, the study also compared T-cell repertoires from thyroid tissue with T-cell repertoires from blood. After sampling, hyperthyroidism patients received methimazole starting at 30 mg daily, and ophthalmopathy patients received high-dose intravenous methylprednisolone. A discovery cohort of about a hundred patients, 43 with Graves' ophthalmopathy and 55 to 60 with stable Graves' hyperthyroidism, was used to find distinguishing TCR V-J signatures. Prospective prediction of ophthalmopathy was tested in an independent validation cohort of 18 to 20 hyperthyroidism patients and 15 to 17 patients who later progressed to ophthalmopathy. The paper reports TCR Vbeta CDR3 sequencing of roughly 140 peripheral blood samples: 40 or so ophthalmopathy, some 80 hyperthyroidism and approximately 17 progressor patients. The 100 discovery patients were randomly split 7:3 into training and test sets. General findings and caveats noted by the study authors: Ophthalmopathy was separated from stable hyperthyroidism by a 13 V-J signature model, with 87.88% sensitivity and roughly 81% specificity obtained in cross-validation and 80%/75% obtained in testing. No statistical method was used to set the sample size in advance, and investigators knew the group allocation. Most expanded thyroid clonotypes (frequency above 0.001) were also detected in blood, suggesting blood repertoires may reflect thyroid immune responses. In validation, the model predicted progression to ophthalmopathy with around 71% sensitivity and around 72% specificity, a median of about 6.7 months before onset.

Graves' hyperthyroidism was defined as stable when no progression to ophthalmopathy occurred over 18 months of follow-up. Hyperthyroidism patients were newly diagnosed, had a disease duration of under 2 months, and were aged 18 to 65 years. The study excluded patients with uncontrolled infections, other autoimmune diseases, pregnancy or lactation. Diagnoses relied on clinical symptoms, serum thyroxine and TRAb, thyroid ultrasound and orbital computed tomography. PBMCs were isolated from about 9 ml of fresh peripheral blood by Ficoll-Paque density gradient centrifugation. Total RNA was extracted using Trizol reagent, and RNA quality was assessed on an Agilent 2100 Bioanalyzer. The TCR beta CDR3 regions were amplified from RNA transcripts. A first-round RT-PCR of the TCR CDR3 used the HTBI primer set with the Qiagen OneStep RT-PCR kit. The libraries were constructed in a second round of multiplex PCR and then size-selected and purified. Paired-end sequencing of the libraries was performed with 100 bp reads on an Illumina HiSeq2000. From the authors' description of their analysis: SOAPnuke was used to process the raw data, throwing out any read that contained adapters or uncalled bases, had a mean Phred below 15, or lacked an exact constant-primer or identifier match. COPE v1.2.5 was used to merge the high-quality paired reads, and each unique nucleotide sequence was defined as a clonotype. Clonotypes were aligned to IMGT TRBV, TRBD and TRBJ reference segments using MiTCR v1.1. The analysis included only V-J combinations with a frequency above 0.0001, which together covered 99% to 99.2% of the repertoires. A TCS score was defined as the ratio of F50 (clonal expansion) to E x V (chaos), with BLOSUM62-based TCRdist applied between CDR3 peptides within each V-J. Welch's t-statistics and random forest reduced some 510 V-J features to 13, which were used in a naive Bayes classifier (R e1071). The Morisita-Horn index was used to measure how similar the thyroid and blood repertoires were. TCRdb applied fastp at Q25 and MiXCR to the public reads, then kept only in-frame beta chains. Here each entry gathers all rows of one CDR3 protein and keeps the most common genes and DNA. It is TCRdb's table, rather than the study itself, that gives the V and J calls and clone size. Here the sample has hundreds of thousands of distinct CDR3 sequences; 38% occur a single time. The ten largest account for approximately 8.7% of the sample.

This clonotype showed up many times. No antigen is known for it. Within one base of it there is no much larger clone, and no base qualities were kept. The sequenced sample was blood. This receptor was taken from a man between 18 and 29 years old with Graves' hyperthyroidism.

At the DNA level, the sequence is TGCAGCGTTGAAGATCAGGCAGAAGCTTTCTTT. Its protein product is CSVEDQAEAFF. The rearranged chain carries TRBV29-1 and TRBJ1-1; confidence is insufficient to name the D gene. The CDR3 holds 11 amino acids from the cysteine to the phenylalanine. Only the CDR3 DNA is retained, 33 bases long and in frame from the first base. At the junction V is shortened by 0 bases and J by 8 bases, with 7 bases in between. According to the germline V gene, CDR1 reads SQVTM and CDR2 reads ANQGSEA.